Below, one TCR beta chain is given with its context. At one of its ends the junction is not consistent with the germline gene, which may arise from a read error. The primer mix had 60 Vbeta and 13 Jbeta primers. Measured with immunoSEQ multiplex PCR; TCRdb has only the in-frame clones, and not every one. Of some 140,000 clones in the sample, around four fifths are singletons; the top ten hold about 4.9%. The data were taken from a study of cytomegalovirus exposure and HLA in healthy donors. Germline V lookup: CDR1 LNHNV, CDR2 YYDKDF (reference sequence). The CDR3 is 12 amino acids. V gene TRBV15 combines with J gene TRBJ2-5; 10 positions match TRBD2. This receptor was identified in a man aged 30 to 39 in good health. Sequenced material: PBMCs. The CDR3, as DNA: TGTGCCACCAGCAGTATACTAGCGGGGACAGACTTC. It codes for CATSSILAGTDF.